This entry describes one T cell receptor (beta chain). What it recognizes is unknown. The source of the sample is a study of Graves' ophthalmopathy and Graves' hyperthyroidism. Broader study findings: As the model predicted ophthalmopathy progression, it achieved a sensitivity of roughly 69% and a specificity of about 72%.

Trimming took off 1 base at V and 2 bases at J, with 9 bases between the two ends. Germline V gene lookup returns CDR1 DFQATT and CDR2 SNEGSKA (reference sequence). The CDR3 length is 13 residues. TCR beta CDR3 regions were amplified from RNA transcripts. RT-PCR was first run with HTBI primers, then multiplex PCR in a second round. TCRdb re-derived calls from the multiplex PCR reads in MiXCR, one entry per CDR3 protein. The data contain hundreds of thousands of distinct CDR3 sequences, 40% of them singletons. Moderate-to-severe activity, CAS ≥3, NOSPECS ≥4 and a duration under 3 months were seen in donors with ophthalmopathy. Among the exclusions were patients with other autoimmune diseases, uncontrolled infections, pregnancy or lactation. Roughly 10 ml of fresh blood yielded the PBMCs by density gradient.

This receptor was obtained from an adult man with Graves' ophthalmopathy. What was sequenced was peripheral blood. The chain has TRBV20-1 and TRBJ2-7, with no clear D. CDR3 DNA: TGCAGTGCTAGAGGGGTAGCAACCTACGAGCAGTACTTC. The encoded protein is CSARGVATYEQYF.